This TCR beta chain was recovered during a study of cytomegalovirus exposure and HLA in healthy donors. The PCR contained 60 Vbeta and 13 Jbeta primers. Sequencing used immunoSEQ multiplex PCR; TCRdb keeps in-frame clones, though not all of them. The data hold 210,000 or so clones, with over 75% observed a single time. V gave up 2 bases and J gave up 2 bases, with 11 bases separating them. Germline-derived CDR1 and CDR2 are MGHDK and SYGVNS. The CDR3 has 15 residues. The source material was PBMCs. This chain uses TRBV25-1 with TRBJ2-3; D is undetermined. The receptor's source is a woman in her fifties or sixties in good health and CMV-seropositive. The CDR3 is CASSEMAALTDTQYF. CDR3 in DNA: TGTGCCAGCAGTGAAATGGCCGCTCTCACAGATACGCAGTATTTT.